The 32 T cell receptor beta chains presented below share a single source sample, sequenced in a study of long-term antiretroviral therapy in people with HIV (dated 2022 in TCRdb). The immunoSEQ hsTCRB v3.0 assay was used at survey level resolution to sequence the TRB variable region. Here the immuneACCESS table is served through TCRdb, limited to in-frame sequences with V and J called. Missing clones are a known gap in these copies; in checked studies unresolved V genes cover under half, and the rest lacks a known reason. This sample lists more than 20,000 clones; around 84% were detected once. The ten biggest clones cover 3.4% of the sample. Sample: unsorted PBMCs, taken 1.9 years after starting antiretroviral therapy. These receptors came from a woman in her 50s with HIV.

The V call is TRBV19, the J call TRBJ2-2; 7 nucleotides line up with TRBD1. This CDR3 contains 14 residues. CDR1 LNHDA and CDR2 SQIVND come from the germline V gene (reference sequence). The junction had 5 bases not matched to a gene; V was cut back by 6 bases and J by 4 bases. CDR3 nucleotide sequence: TGTGCCAGTAGAAAGGGGGCGAGCACCGGGGAGCTGTTTTTT. Translating it yields CASRKGASTGELFF. The full variable domain, rest sourced from reference TRBV19 and TRBJ2-2, is DGGITQSPKYLFRKEGQNVTLSCEQNLNHDAMYWYRQDPGQGLRLIYYSQIVNDFQKGDIAEGYSVSREKKESFPLTVTSAQKNPTAFYLCASRKGASTGELFFGEGSRLTVL.

This clone has only a few counts. V gene TRBV7-9 combines with J gene TRBJ1-5; TRBD1 is a possible D gene (5 bases). CDR3 length: 13 amino acids. The V end was cut by 5 bases, the J end by 9 bases, with 14 bases between. Germline loops: CDR1 SEHNR, CDR2 FQNEAQ (reference sequence). CDR3 nucleotide sequence: TGTGCCAGCAGCGTGACAGAGGGAGGGCCCCAGCATTTT. Protein: CASSVTEGGPQHF. Looking up the rest from reference TRBV7-9 and TRBJ1-5 gives the full variable domain: DTGVSQNPRHKITKRGQNVTFRCDPISEHNRLYWYRQTLGQGPEFLTYFQNEAQLEKSRLLSDRFSAERPKGSFSTLEIQRTEQGDSAMYLCASSVTEGGPQHFGDGTRLSIL.

The rearrangement joins TRBV5-5 to TRBJ1-1; D not certain. V lost 4 bases and J 4 bases, leaving 11 bases between the germline ends. This CDR3 is built from 13 residues. The germline gives CDR1 SGHKS, CDR2 YYEKEE (reference sequence). In DNA form, the CDR3 reads TGTGCCAGCAGCACCGGGCCTATCACTGAAGCTTTCTTT. As protein: CASSTGPITEAFF.

The rearrangement joins TRBV19 to TRBJ1-5, with 9 bases aligning to TRBD1. Germline-derived CDR1 and CDR2 are LNHDA and SQIVND (reference sequence). The V segment lost 7 bases and the J segment 9 bases; nucleotides outside the gene matches: 13. The CDR3 spans 15 residues. The CDR3 here is CASTPRGQGGGPQHF. CDR3 coding DNA: TGTGCCAGTACCCCAAGGGGACAGGGAGGTGGGCCCCAGCATTTT.

The J gene is TRBJ1-5, the V gene TRBV10-2; 7 positions agree with TRBD1. In germline, CDR1 is WSHSY, CDR2 SAAADI. There are 12 residues in the CDR3. The V gene end was trimmed by 8 bases and the J gene end by 4 bases; junction bases not matched to a gene: 2. CDR3 in amino acids: CASGTDNQPQHF. CDR3 coding DNA: TGCGCCAGCGGGACAGATAATCAGCCCCAGCATTTT.

The V call is TRBV6-6, the J call TRBJ2-3; no definite D call. Looked up from germline, CDR1 is MNHNY and CDR2 is SVGAGI (reference sequence). CDR3 length: 14 residues. Trimming pared 6 bases from V and 7 bases from J, leaving 17 bases between. The CDR3 sequence is CASSPPNPPYTQYF. The CDR3 region has the DNA TGTGCCAGCAGCCCCCCAAACCCCCCCTATACGCAGTATTTT.

The rearrangement joins TRBV9 to TRBJ1-6; D unclear. V was trimmed by 2 bases and J by 4 bases, leaving 10 bases between them. Germline CDR1 and CDR2: SGDLS and YYNGEE. This CDR3 is built from 15 residues. CDR3 region: CASSVGRTYNSPLHF. For the CDR3, the DNA is TGTGCCAGCAGCGTTGGCCGAACATATAATTCACCCCTCCACTTT.

The genes are TRBV28 and TRBJ2-7, with TRBD2 identical over 7 bases. J gave up 3 bases and V 5 bases, and 10 bases lay outside the gene matches. This CDR3 region has 15 residues. Germline lookup yields CDR1 MDHEN and CDR2 SYDVKM. CDR3 DNA sequence: TGTGCCAGCAGTCCAAAACGGGACTACCGCTACGAGCAGTACTTC. This translates into CASSPKRDYRYEQYF.

Turning to this clone: This same CDR3 is encoded by further DNA sequences in the sample. The rearrangement uses TRBV7-9 and TRBJ2-3; 9 nucleotides align to TRBD2. The V segment lost 1 base and the J segment 0 bases; nucleotides outside the gene matches: 5. Germline CDR1 and CDR2: SEHNR and FQNEAQ (reference sequence). The CDR3 runs to 17 residues. CDR3 nucleotides: TGTGCCAGCAGCTTAGGGGCTAGCGGGACTAGCACAGATACGCAGTATTTT. Protein sequence: CASSLGASGTSTDTQYF.

The chain combines TRBV14 with TRBJ2-1; a weak D match, TRBD2 (6 bases). V lost 0 bases to trimming and J lost 4 bases, with 13 bases between them. The CDR3 totals 16 residues. Germline V lookup: CDR1 SGHDN, CDR2 FVKESK. Here the CDR3 DNA reads TGTGCCAGCAGCCAAGATCGGGGCGGGGTTTACAATGAGCAGTTCTTC. It is translated as CASSQDRGGVYNEQFF.

This clone was recorded once. CDR3 amino acids: CASSLGDRAQPQHF. As DNA, the CDR3 is TGTGCCAGCAGCTTGGGGGACAGGGCCCAGCCCCAGCATTTT. This sequence joins TRBV5-5 and TRBJ1-5, with TRBD1 matching over 9 bases. Germline CDR1 and CDR2: SGHKS and YYEKEE (reference sequence). J gave up 7 bases and V 0 bases, and 2 bases lay outside the gene matches. The CDR3 contains 14 residues.

In DNA form, the CDR3 reads TGTGCCAGCAGTGGGGGCGGGGGGCGTATCGATGAGCAGTTCTTC. It translates to CASSGGGGRIDEQFF. V is TRBV27 and J is TRBJ2-1, with TRBD2 matching over 8 bases. V shed 5 bases and J 8 bases; nucleotides not matched to a gene: 11. This CDR3 has 15 residues. Germline lookup yields CDR1 MNHEY and CDR2 SMNVEV (reference sequence).

The chain has TRBV5-1 and TRBJ2-1; the match to TRBD2 covers 9 bases. Germline V lookup: CDR1 SGHRS, CDR2 YFSETQ. The CDR3 loop spans 15 amino acids. V shed 4 bases, J shed 6 bases, and the junction held 8 bases outside the gene matches. The CDR3 here is CASSNSGGDVNEQFF. CDR3 nucleotide sequence: TGCGCCAGCAGCAATAGCGGGGGAGACGTCAATGAGCAGTTCTTC.

The V call is TRBV5-1, the J call TRBJ2-7, with D perhaps given as TRBD1 or TRBD2 (5 bases each). Germline CDR1 reads SGHRS; CDR2 reads YFSETQ. Trimming stripped 2 bases from V and 7 bases from J, with 7 bases between. CDR3 size: 11 residues. The DNA for the CDR3 is TGCGCCAGCAGCTTCGGGGCGGAGCAGTACTTC. Amino acids: CASSFGAEQYF. Looking up the rest from reference TRBV5-1 and TRBJ2-7 gives the full variable domain: KAGVTQTPRYLIKTRGQQVTLSCSPISGHRSVSWYQQTPGQGLQFLFEYFSETQRNKGNFPGRFSGRQFSNSRSEMNVSTLELGDSALYLCASSFGAEQYFGPGTRLTVT.

The chain employs TRBV30 and TRBJ2-1; TRBD2 aligns across 9 bases. This CDR3 has 15 residues. V lost 6 bases and J lost 7; bases outside the gene matches: 13. In germline, CDR1 is GTSNPN, CDR2 SVGIG (reference sequence). CDR3 in amino acids: CACPNPAGGGNEQFF. The CDR3 DNA reads as TGTGCCTGCCCCAATCCAGCGGGGGGTGGGAATGAGCAGTTCTTC.

This clone was found once. This rearrangement joins TRBV9 to TRBJ2-5; 8 nucleotides line up with TRBD2. CDR3 size: 16 residues. In germline, CDR1 is SGDLS, CDR2 YYNGEE. V shed 3 bases, J shed 2 bases, and the junction held 9 bases outside the gene matches. Here the CDR3 DNA reads TGTGCCAGCAGCGGGATCGGGGGGGACCCTCAAGAGACCCAGTACTTC. As protein: CASSGIGGDPQETQYF.

V gene TRBV18 combines with J gene TRBJ1-1, with TRBD1 identical over 7 bases. The CDR3 length is 15 residues. CDR1 is KGHSH and CDR2 is LQKENI in the germline V gene. The trim removed 4 bases at V and 1 base at J, leaving 6 bases unmatched. CDR3 loop: CASSLLTGENTEAFF. In DNA, the CDR3 is TGTGCCAGCTCACTCCTTACAGGGGAGAACACTGAAGCTTTCTTT.

V gene TRBV6-6 combines with J gene TRBJ1-2; D is uncertain. V lost 2 bases and J lost 3, with 7 bases in between. This CDR3 spans 13 amino acids. Germline V CDR1 and CDR2: MNHNY, SVGAGI (reference sequence). The CDR3 nucleotides are TGTGCCAGCAGTTACCCGGAGGACTATGGCTACACCTTC. Translating gives CASSYPEDYGYTF.

J is TRBJ1-2 and V is TRBV7-9, with D unclear. V was clipped by 3 bases and J by 8 bases, with 10 bases between them. CDR1 and CDR2 from the germline V gene are SEHNR and FQNEAQ (reference sequence). CDR3 length equals 12 residues. The CDR3 DNA reads TGTGCCAGCAGCTTCGGACGCGGCGGCTACACCTTC. It specifies CASSFGRGGYTF.

This clone appeared once. One junction end does not reproduce the germline sequence, and a read error may be involved. The chain recombines TRBV20-1 with TRBJ2-4; 8 nucleotides line up with TRBD2. This CDR3 comprises 10 residues. Looked up from germline, CDR1 is DFQATT and CDR2 is SNEGSKA (reference sequence). The CDR3 nucleotides are TGCAGTGCTAGGGGGACTAGGATGCACTTC. Its translation: CSARGTRMHF.

The rearrangement uses TRBV7-2 and TRBJ2-3, with TRBD2 matching 9 bases. The CDR3 is made up of 14 amino acids. V lost 3 bases, J lost 4 bases, and 2 bases stayed unmatched. Looked up from germline, CDR1 is SGHTA and CDR2 is FQGNSA. Here the CDR3 reads CASSLRGGSDTQYF. CDR3 nucleotide sequence: TGTGCCAGCAGCTTGCGGGGGGGCTCAGATACGCAGTATTTT. The complete variable domain, with remaining parts taken from reference TRBV7-2 and TRBJ2-3, reads GAGVSQSPSNKVTEKGKDVELRCDPISGHTALYWYRQSLGQGLEFLIYFQGNSAPDKSGLPSDRFSAERTGGSVSTLTIQRTQQEDSAVYLCASSLRGGSDTQYFGPGTRLTVL.

The table lists this clone with a count of one. This chain uses TRBV9 with TRBJ1-2, with 8 bases identical to TRBD1. The CDR3 is 16 residues long. The germline V gene has CDR1 SGDLS and CDR2 YYNGEE. J was trimmed by 4 bases and V by 3 bases; bases with no gene match: 11. CDR3 bases: TGTGCCAGCAGCGCCAAGGACAGGGCGATAGGCTATGGCTACACCTTC. Its translation is CASSAKDRAIGYGYTF. Complete variable domain (other parts from reference TRBV9 and TRBJ1-2): DSGVTQTPKHLITATGQRVTLRCSPRSGDLSVYWYQQSLDQGLQFLIQYYNGEERAKGNILERFSAQQFPDLHSELNLSSLELGDSALYFCASSAKDRAIGYGYTFGSGTRLTVV.

This chain connects TRBV9 to TRBJ2-7; D uncertain. The CDR3 covers 13 residues. With 0 bases removed from V and 4 bases from J, the gap between germline ends came to 8 bases. Germline-derived CDR1 and CDR2 are SGDLS and YYNGEE. As DNA, the CDR3 is TGTGCCAGCAGCGTAGCTCAAGGGTACGAGCAGTACTTC. Translating it yields CASSVAQGYEQYF.

J is TRBJ1-2 and V is TRBV5-1, with 8 bases identical to TRBD1. From germline, CDR1 is SGHRS and CDR2 YFSETQ. This CDR3 is 15 amino acids long. The trim removed 5 bases at V and 0 bases at J, leaving 6 bases unmatched. The CDR3 is CASREGQATNYGYTF. The CDR3 region has the DNA TGCGCCAGCAGAGAGGGACAGGCCACTAACTATGGCTACACCTTC.

The J gene is TRBJ1-1, the V gene TRBV20-1; 9 positions match TRBD1. Looked up from germline, CDR1 is DFQATT and CDR2 is SNEGSKA (reference sequence). The junction had 4 bases not matched to a gene; V was cut back by 5 bases and J by 9 bases. The CDR3 covers 11 residues. CDR3 coding DNA: TGCAGTGCTGATGGACAGGGGAAAGCTTTCTTT. As protein: CSADGQGKAFF.

This clone appeared once. V and J are TRBV19 and TRBJ1-2; weak D call: TRBD1 (6 bases). The V end was cut by 0 bases, the J end by 8 bases, with 13 bases between. The CDR3 sequence is 14 residues long. Germline V gene sequence: CDR1 LNHDA, CDR2 SQIVND (reference sequence). This chain's CDR3 is CASSIEVGARGYTF. In DNA, the CDR3 is TGTGCCAGTAGTATAGAGGTGGGGGCGCGAGGCTACACCTTC.

The V and J genes are TRBV23-1 and TRBJ1-5; no clear D gene. TRBV23-1 is noted as an ORF with a role that remains uncertain. V gave up 4 bases and J gave up 5 bases, with 3 bases separating them. The CDR3 loop spans 11 amino acids. CDR3 residues: CASSRDQPQHF. Here the CDR3 DNA reads TGCGCCAGCAGTCGGGATCAGCCCCAGCATTTT.

V usage is TRBV7-8 and J usage is TRBJ1-1, with D uncertain. The germline gives CDR1 SGHVS, CDR2 FQNEAQ. Trimming cost V 0 bases and J 2 bases, with 13 bases left between them. The CDR3 has 16 amino acids. CDR3 sequence reads: CASSLARFNRNTEAFF. In DNA, the CDR3 is TGTGCCAGCAGCTTAGCTAGGTTTAACAGAAACACTGAAGCTTTCTTT.

The chain combines TRBV7-3 with TRBJ2-3, with D maybe TRBD1 (5 bases). Looked up from germline, CDR1 is SGHTA and CDR2 is FQGTGA. V was shortened by 2 bases and J by 0 bases, with 9 bases between the two germline ends. The CDR3 consists of 15 residues. The CDR3: CASSLQGVSTDTQYF. In DNA form, the CDR3 reads TGTGCCAGCAGCTTACAAGGGGTTAGCACAGATACGCAGTATTTT.

This chain links TRBV7-9 with TRBJ2-7, with 8 bases identical to TRBD1. V shed 5 bases and J 5 bases; nucleotides not matched to a gene: 5. The CDR3 is 13 amino acids. Germline CDR1 reads SEHNR; CDR2 reads FQNEAQ (reference sequence). As DNA, the CDR3 is TGTGCCAGCAGCCGGACAGGGAAGGACGAGCAGTACTTC. Protein sequence: CASSRTGKDEQYF.

The chain has TRBV6-6 and TRBJ2-1; D gene ambiguous. The CDR3 contains 14 residues. Germline loops: CDR1 MNHNY, CDR2 SVGAGI (reference sequence). Trimming cost V 5 bases and J 9 bases, with 17 bases left between them. The CDR3 reads CASSDGSLLGEQFF. In DNA, the CDR3 is TGTGCCAGCAGTGACGGTTCCCTCCTAGGTGAGCAGTTCTTC.

The rearrangement links TRBV5-1 to TRBJ1-6; D unresolved. The CDR3 is 16 residues long. Trimming took 5 bases from V and 9 from J, leaving 21 bases between them. The germline V gene has CDR1 SGHRS and CDR2 YFSETQ. The CDR3 sequence: CASSRRSSTGGSPLHF. The CDR3 nucleotides read TGCGCCAGCAGTCGGAGAAGCTCTACCGGTGGTTCACCCCTCCACTTT.